In its sample, the clone carrying this T cell receptor (beta chain) was seen a few times. Its antigen is not known. This sample stems from a study of cytomegalovirus exposure and HLA in healthy donors. Findings and limits, study-wide: TCR beta chains numbering about 160 were designated cytomegalovirus-associated. Both high specificity and high sensitivity reportedly marked the classifier's diagnosis of cytomegalovirus status. Across donors, sequencing depth was assumed by presence/absence analyses to be roughly uniform.

The ends were cut back, 2 bases at V and 8 bases at J, with 15 bases in the middle. This CDR3 region has 14 residues. CDR1 and CDR2 from the germline V gene are MDHEN and SYDVKM. PCR involved 60 Vbeta and 13 Jbeta primers. The assay was immunoSEQ multiplex PCR, and TCRdb's table has in-frame clones only and misses some. The profile shows about 97,000 clones, more than 70% of them singletons. The chain recombines TRBV28 with TRBJ1-1; tentative D call: TRBD1 (6 bases). The source of this sequence is a male donor in good health and CMV-seropositive. Sequenced input: PBMCs. CDR3 sequence (DNA): TGTGCCAGCAGTTTAGGTTTAGGGGGACGGGAAGCTTTCTTT. It yields the protein CASSLGLGGREAFF.